This T cell receptor beta chain emerged from a study of T cells after yellow fever vaccination (dated by TCRdb to about 2019). In the study overall: The SMART-Seq v4 Ultra Low Input RNA kit was used to prepare libraries from fractions with low cell numbers. To follow T-cell clones before and after primary and booster YFV17D yellow fever vaccination, bulk TCR alpha and beta repertoires were sequenced over time. Two healthy male donors, one aged 18 to 29 and one aged 30 to 40 years, made up the cohort. Blood was drawn at multiple timepoints before and after primary and secondary immunization, with bulk PBMC replicates and cell subsets isolated.

Concerning this clonotype: Its antigen specificity is not known. No qualities accompany the bases; no much larger clone lies one base away.

TCR cDNA was made using 5'RACE template switching, a step that added a universal primer site and unique molecular identifiers. Priming for cDNA synthesis came from both the TCR alpha and TCR beta constant segments. Library amplification involved two PCR steps, and the second step added sample barcodes and sequencing adapters. Sequencing of libraries was done on Illumina HiSeq 2500 (2x100 bp) or NovaSeq (2x150 bp). The study's own analysis went as follows. Demultiplexing of reads and collapsing into UMI consensus sequences were performed with MIGEC, and V(D)J alignment was carried out with MiXCR. Vaccine-responding clonotypes were defined with edgeR using replicate PBMC samples, requiring FDR below 0.01 and a log2 fold change above 5 up to day 15. Each bulk clonotype received a CD4 or CD8 identity based on whether the sequenced CD4 or CD8 repertoire contained that clonotype at higher abundance. TCRdb itself trimmed the public reads at Q25 with fastp, ran MiXCR and retained productive beta chains. Every CDR3 protein is listed once, alongside the most common genes and DNA of its rows. In this record, the V and J calls reflect TCRdb's handling and not the investigators' own analysis. The sample table lists more than 350,000 distinct CDR3 sequences, 11% of them with a count of one. The biggest ten clones account for about 17% of the sample.

The CDR3 numbers 12 residues from cysteine through phenylalanine. Of all the DNA, just the CDR3 is kept, 36 bases in frame from base 1. Relative to germline, V is 5 bases shorter and J is 12 bases shorter, with 16 bases between their ends. The germline V gene (reference sequence) gives CDR1 as MNHNY and CDR2 as SVGAGI. Study-level results and caveats: Computational filtering was required because FACS-sorted repertoires could contain abundant contaminating clonotypes from the bulk population. Most clones expanded after primary vaccination were re-detected after the booster (about 95% of CD4 and roughly 85% of CD8), suggesting broad memory maintenance. Because only a couple of donors were included in the study, the extent to which the findings can be generalized is limited. A small fraction of clonotypes appeared in both the CD4 and CD8 compartments, likely as a result of convergent recombination. The secondary T-cell response was found to be weaker but faster than the primary response, with a peak reached on day 5 rather than on day 15.

In light of the paper, this sample's treatment or condition label describes: live attenuated yellow fever vaccine strain. At each blood-draw timepoint, two biological replicates of bulk PBMCs were obtained. PBMCs were isolated from peripheral blood using a standard Ficoll-Paque protocol. RNA was extracted with TriZol from bulk PBMCs, CD4 and CD8 fractions, and dextramer-positive and dextramer-negative fractions. The TCR comes from a man aged 18 to 29 who received the YFV17D yellow fever vaccine. The specimen was PBMCs, collected on the day of the first yellow fever vaccination. The sequence is built from TRBV6-6 and TRBJ1-2, with the identity of the D gene unclear. Here the CDR3 is given as CASSANILEDTF. The nucleotides read TGTGCCAGCAGTGCCAATATTCTTGAGGACACCTTC.